This T cell receptor (beta chain) was observed in a study of T cells in Graves' hyperthyroidism and ophthalmopathy. Pregnant or lactating patients were excluded, as were those with uncontrolled infection or other autoimmune disease. Notes on this clonotype: No antigen is known for it.

Findings and caveats of the study: The model identified upcoming ophthalmopathy a median approximately six months ahead of onset. Most thyroid clonotypes expanded above 0.001 were also detected in blood.

From RNA transcripts, TCR beta CDR3 regions were amplified. With the HTBI primer set, the TCR CDR3 went through a first round of RT-PCR. Each CDR3 protein is one row after TCRdb ran MiXCR on the multiplex PCR reads. The table includes about 590,000 distinct CDR3 sequences, 15% to 19% detected once. Sequencing used blood. The sequence was obtained from a woman in her twenties or thirties with Graves' hyperthyroidism.

Here the CDR3 reads CASSSTMSGHAKNIQYF. In nucleotides, the CDR3 is TGTGCCAGCAGTTCCACGATGAGCGGTCACGCCAAAAACATTCAGTACTTC. This rearrangement joins TRBV12-3 or TRBV12-4 to TRBJ2-4; maybe TRBD2 (5 bases). The V end lost 4 bases, the J end lost 1 base, and 17 bases lay between the germline ends. The CDR3 totals 17 residues.